This T cell receptor (beta chain) comes out of a study of low-dose radiotherapy and immunotherapy resistance in tumors. Study in general: Each fraction given to Cohort 2 every two weeks delivered 1 Gy, and the total reached 13 Gy over 26 weeks.

TRAV and TRBV primers primed cDNA for both TCRalpha and TCRbeta. The TCRs were subjected to amplification over roughly 18 PCR cycles employing a constant-region primer in conjunction with a V-primer adapter. TCRdb reprocessed the reads with MiXCR, giving one entry per CDR3 protein. The profile covers more than 70,000 distinct CDR3 sequences, with roughly 20% appearing a single time and 9.5% to 15% taken by the ten largest. This clonotype was counted ten times or more. V trimming: 5 bases; J trimming: 4 bases; junction bases outside the gene matches: 16. Germline-derived CDR1 and CDR2 are MNHNS and SASEGT. The CDR3 runs to 18 residues. Noted time point: after trial treatment. Treatment here: LDRT plus nivolumab, ipilimumab, low-dose cyclophosphamide and aspirin (RACIN trial).

The sample in question was PBMCs, obtained after low-dose radiotherapy plus immunotherapy. The chain couples TRBV6-1 to TRBJ2-3; TRBD1 matches 9 bases. This receptor was taken from a female donor with ovarian cancer. CDR3 loop: CASSYARTGTGNADTQYF. DNA of the CDR3: TGTGCCAGCAGTTACGCCCGGACCGGGACAGGGAATGCAGATACGCAGTATTTT.